Shown below are 18 T cell receptor beta chains from a single sample sequenced in a study of cytomegalovirus exposure and HLA in healthy donors (dated by TCRdb to the late 2010s). The method was the immunoSEQ multiplex PCR assay. The multiplex PCR relied on a mix of 60 forward primers for TCR Vbeta segments and 13 reverse primers for TCR Jbeta segments. Sourced from immuneACCESS, this table was stored by TCRdb with only in-frame sequences that have V and J called. A share of the clones is absent; for the studies checked, an unresolved V gene accounts for under half, and the remainder has no known explanation. The sample data list some 150,000 clones, and roughly 79% of these were observed just once. Jointly, the top ten make up 13% of the sample. The sequencing input was PBMCs. These receptors were obtained from a woman in her fifties or sixties in good health and CMV-seronegative.

V and J are TRBV27 and TRBJ2-1; possible D gene TRBD2, 6 bases. The CDR3 contains 13 residues. The V gene's germline CDR1 is MNHEY and CDR2 SMNVEV (reference sequence). V dropped 6 bases and J dropped 5 bases, with 11 bases sitting between them. The chain's CDR3 is CASSRIADNEQFF. Here the CDR3 DNA reads TGTGCCAGCAGCCGCATAGCGGACAATGAGCAGTTCTTC.

V usage is TRBV28 and J usage is TRBJ2-3, with D tentatively TRBD1 (6 bases). The CDR3 is 16 residues long. CDR1 is MDHEN and CDR2 is SYDVKM in the germline V gene. The germline V and J ends were trimmed by 6 bases and 0 bases, with 16 bases remaining between them. The CDR3 sequence: CASSRSGDVSTDTQYF. The CDR3 coding sequence is TGTGCCAGCAGCCGATCAGGGGACGTAAGCACAGATACGCAGTATTTT.

The rearrangement uses TRBV2 and TRBJ2-5; D is unclear. The J call may be incorrect, as the DNA end agrees better with TRBJ2-7. The CDR3 is 10 amino acids. Germline lookup yields CDR1 SNHLY and CDR2 FYNNEI. CDR3 protein: CASRLLEQYF. The CDR3 nucleotides read TGTGCCAGCAGGCTACTCGAGCAGTACTTC.

This clone has only one observation. The rearrangement links TRBV5-1 to TRBJ2-5; D might be TRBD1 (6 bases). The CDR3 is made up of 14 amino acids. Deletions cut 4 bases from V and 0 bases from J, with 10 bases between. Germline V lookup: CDR1 SGHRS, CDR2 YFSETQ. This CDR3 reads CASSQGHHQETQYF. The CDR3, as DNA: TGCGCCAGCAGCCAGGGACACCACCAAGAGACCCAGTACTTC.

This rearrangement joins TRBV9 to TRBJ1-4; D possibly corresponds to TRBD1 (5 bases). The CDR3 has 15 residues. V was trimmed by 3 bases and J by 0 bases, leaving 9 bases between them. CDR1 is SGDLS and CDR2 is YYNGEE in the germline V gene. The CDR3 DNA reads as TGTGCCAGCAGCGCACAGGTCTCAACTAATGAAAAACTGTTTTTT. Encoded protein: CASSAQVSTNEKLFF.

V usage is TRBV28 and J usage is TRBJ1-3; possible D gene TRBD1, 5 bases. The V gene's germline CDR1 is MDHEN and CDR2 SYDVKM. The CDR3 spans 14 residues. Trimming took off 2 bases at V and 0 bases at J, with 5 bases between the two ends. In DNA, the CDR3 is TGTGCCAGCAGTTTAACAGGCTCTGGAAACACCATATATTTT. Protein: CASSLTGSGNTIYF.

This chain connects TRBV6-6 to TRBJ2-1; TRBD2 matches 9 bases. Unmatched junction bases numbered 4, after V lost 2 bases and J lost 2 bases. The germline CDR1 and CDR2 sequences are MNHNY and SVGAGI (reference sequence). This CDR3 has 16 amino acids. In DNA, the CDR3 is TGTGCCAGCAGTTACGAGGCGGGAGGGACCTACAATGAGCAGTTCTTC. It yields the protein CASSYEAGGTYNEQFF.

CDR3 sequence (DNA): TGTGCCAGCAGTGGGGCGGGGTCCTCTGGGGCCAACGTCCTGACTTTC. Translation: CASSGAGSSGANVLTF. This chain joins TRBV5-4 and TRBJ2-6, with D possibly being TRBD2 (6 bases). Germline V lookup: CDR1 SGHNT, CDR2 YYREEE (reference sequence). The CDR3 covers 16 residues. The V and J ends lost 5 bases and 0 bases respectively, with 12 bases between them.

The chain recombines TRBV6-5 with TRBJ2-3; D remains ambiguous. With 6 bases removed from V and 0 bases from J, the gap between germline ends came to 13 bases. This CDR3 is 15 amino acids long. The germline V gene encodes CDR1 MNHEY and CDR2 SVGAGI. This CDR3 is CASSKEGGSTDTQYF. For the CDR3, the DNA is TGTGCCAGCAGCAAGGAAGGCGGTAGCACAGATACGCAGTATTTT.

The chain recombines TRBV4-3 with TRBJ2-1; 11 bases are shared with TRBD2. The CDR3 has 15 residues. The V segment lost 4 bases and the J segment 6 bases; nucleotides outside the gene matches: 5. Germline values: CDR1 LGHNA, CDR2 YSLEER. The CDR3 protein is CASSRSGRALNEQFF. The CDR3 DNA sequence: TGCGCCAGCAGCCGTAGCGGGAGGGCCCTCAATGAGCAGTTCTTC.

The chain is built from TRBV7-2 and TRBJ2-3, with D perhaps matching TRBD1 (6 bases). There are 15 residues in the CDR3. CDR1 is SGHTA, CDR2 FQGNSA, per germline. V was pared by 2 bases and J by 0 bases, with 9 bases between. CDR3 DNA: TGTGCCAGCAGCTTAACAGGGATAAGCACAGATACGCAGTATTTT. This codes for CASSLTGISTDTQYF.

The chain has TRBV4-3 and TRBJ2-7; weak D call: TRBD2 (6 bases). Germline V gene lookup returns CDR1 LGHNA and CDR2 YSLEER. V was shortened by 5 bases and J by 1 base, with 15 bases between the two germline ends. The CDR3 sequence is 15 residues long. CDR3 protein: CASSKGPDYSYEQYF. CDR3 in DNA: TGCGCCAGCAGCAAGGGCCCGGACTATTCCTACGAGCAGTACTTC.

This chain joins TRBV28 and TRBJ2-5; D possibly corresponds to TRBD2 (6 bases). Germline loops: CDR1 MDHEN, CDR2 SYDVKM. V was trimmed by 6 bases and J by 5 bases, leaving 19 bases between them. The CDR3 is made up of 15 amino acids. CDR3 DNA sequence: TGTGCCAGCAGATCCCGAGGCGGGGCTTGGGAGACCCAGTACTTC. Translation gives CASRSRGGAWETQYF.

The rearrangement joins TRBV29-1 to TRBJ2-1; 10 bases line up with TRBD1. V was pared by 7 bases and J by 9 bases, with 6 bases of the junction left unmatched. This CDR3 is 12 amino acids long. Germline values: CDR1 SQVTM, CDR2 ANQGSEA. The CDR3 reads CSDGTGAGEQFF. CDR3 nucleotide sequence: TGCAGCGACGGGACAGGGGCTGGTGAGCAGTTCTTC.

The rearrangement joins TRBV11-2 to TRBJ1-1; no clear D gene. The V and J ends lost 5 bases and 5 bases respectively, with 18 bases between them. The germline V gene has CDR1 SGHAT and CDR2 FQNNGV. This CDR3 contains 15 residues. This CDR3 is CASSPPGVPATEAFF. The CDR3 nucleotides read TGTGCCAGCAGCCCTCCCGGGGTCCCCGCAACTGAAGCTTTCTTT.

The chain couples TRBV29-1 to TRBJ2-7; D is ambiguous. Germline lookup yields CDR1 SQVTM and CDR2 ANQGSEA. CDR3 length: 11 residues. V shed 5 bases and J shed 2 bases, with 7 bases lying between them. The CDR3: CSVTETYEQYF. The CDR3 coding sequence is TGCAGCGTTACTGAAACCTACGAGCAGTACTTC.

With respect to this clone: Its ends do not fully match the called genes, so a read error is possible. CDR3 in amino acids: CSSSLEGQSYEQYF. The CDR3 DNA reads TGTTCCAGCAGCTTAGAGGGACAGAGCTACGAGCAGTACTTC. The chain employs TRBV7-9 and TRBJ2-7; 7 positions agree with TRBD1. The CDR3 is made up of 14 amino acids. Germline-derived CDR1 and CDR2 are SEHNR and FQNEAQ (reference sequence).

The rearrangement joins TRBV7-2 to TRBJ2-5, with D maybe TRBD2 (5 bases). CDR1 is SGHTA and CDR2 is FQGNSA in the germline V gene. This CDR3 is 15 amino acids long. With 5 bases removed from V and 5 bases from J, the gap between germline ends came to 18 bases. CDR3 sequence: CASSQNGLAPETQYF. CDR3 nucleotides: TGTGCCAGCAGCCAAAATGGACTCGCTCCCGAGACCCAGTACTTC.